These 2 T cell receptor beta chains were all obtained from the same sample, sequenced in a study of blood T cell repertoires in COVID-19. Clones were read by immunoSEQ multiplex PCR, and TCRdb kept only the in-frame ones, dropping some. The sample lists a few hundred thousand clones, just under 90% occurring once. Specimen: PBMCs or T cells enriched from blood (not recorded which). All receptors derive from a woman aged 45-59 years who had been exposed to COVID-19.

The chain is built from TRBV28 and TRBJ1-4, with D uncertain. The CDR3 has 14 amino acids. V was pared by 2 bases and J by 8 bases, with 12 bases between. Germline CDR1 MDHEN, CDR2 SYDVKM. The CDR3 sequence: CASSLPPFEEKLFF. The DNA of the CDR3 is TGTGCCAGCAGTTTACCCCCTTTTGAGGAAAAACTGTTTTTT.

This rearrangement joins TRBV6-5 to TRBJ1-5, with 9 bases that match TRBD1. Germline loops: CDR1 MNHEY, CDR2 SVGAGI. With V trimmed by 5 bases and J by 7 bases, 9 bases remained unmatched. This CDR3 is built from 15 residues. Written as DNA, the CDR3 is TGTGCCAGCAGTCCACGGACAGGGGAAGGCCAGCCCCAGCATTTT. Its translation: CASSPRTGEGQPQHF.